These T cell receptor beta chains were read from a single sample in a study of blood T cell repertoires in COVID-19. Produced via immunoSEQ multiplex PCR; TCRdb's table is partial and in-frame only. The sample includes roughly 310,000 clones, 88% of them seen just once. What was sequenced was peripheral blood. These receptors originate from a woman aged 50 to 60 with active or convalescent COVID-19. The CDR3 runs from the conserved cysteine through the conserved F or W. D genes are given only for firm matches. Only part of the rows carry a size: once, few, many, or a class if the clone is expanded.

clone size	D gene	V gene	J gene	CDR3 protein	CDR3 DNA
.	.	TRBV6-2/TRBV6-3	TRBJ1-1	CASSQGGSTEAFF	TGTGCCAGCAGTCAGGGAGGGAGCACTGAAGCTTTCTTT
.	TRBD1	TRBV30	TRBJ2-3	CAWSMGQGSTDTQYF	TGTGCCTGGTCGATGGGACAGGGTAGCACAGATACGCAGTATTTT
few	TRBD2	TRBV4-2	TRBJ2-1	CASSQRAGTSNEQFF	TGTGCCAGCAGCCAGAGGGCTGGGACTAGCAATGAGCAGTTCTTC
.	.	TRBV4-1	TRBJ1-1	CASSHPTGGNTEAFF	TGCGCCAGCAGCCACCCGACAGGTGGGAACACTGAAGCTTTCTTT
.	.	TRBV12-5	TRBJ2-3	CASGFMGRVGTDTQYF	TGTGCTAGTGGTTTCATGGGCAGGGTTGGCACAGATACGCAGTATTTT
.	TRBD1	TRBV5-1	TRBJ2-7	CASSQYTGGHEQYF	TGCGCCAGCAGCCAATACACAGGGGGCCACGAGCAGTACTTC
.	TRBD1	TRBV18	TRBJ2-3	CASSPKGASDTQYF	TGTGCCAGCTCACCAAAGGGGGCGAGCGATACGCAGTATTTT
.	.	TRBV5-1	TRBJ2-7	CASSLANPMTVFVNYEQYF	TGCGCCAGCAGCTTGGCCAATCCCATGACAGTCTTTGTCAACTACGAGCAGTACTTC
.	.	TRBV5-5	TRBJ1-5	CASSRGLGNQPQHF	TGTGCCAGCAGCCGAGGGTTGGGCAATCAGCCCCAGCATTTT
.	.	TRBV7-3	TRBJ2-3	CASSLTVLDTQYF	TGTGCCAGCAGCCTTACAGTCCTAGATACGCAGTATTTT